The clone carrying this T cell receptor beta chain is medium-sized within its sample. This entry belongs to a study of HIV-infected patients and healthy controls. This CDR3 has 15 residues. Germline loops: CDR1 SGHVS, CDR2 FQNEAQ. V was trimmed by 5 bases and J by 3 bases, leaving 16 bases between them. Reverse transcription used about 510 ng RNA and constant-region primers for alpha and beta. Using multiplexing indices, alpha and beta chain libraries were generated apart by chain-specific third strand synthesis. TCRdb called the 5' RACE reads again in MiXCR, with one record for every CDR3 protein. The sample holds 7,000 to 8,500 distinct CDR3 sequences, about 8% seen once. No cell fractionation was done, so the repertoire covers all unsorted peripheral blood T cells.

The chain has TRBV7-8 and TRBJ1-1; TRBD1 is a possible D gene (6 bases). The starting material was blood, obtained before antiretroviral therapy. The clonotype originates from an adult with HIV infection. The CDR3 protein is CASSRLRGADTEAFF. The CDR3 nucleotides are TGTGCCAGCAGCCGGTTAAGGGGGGCGGACACTGAAGCTTTCTTT.